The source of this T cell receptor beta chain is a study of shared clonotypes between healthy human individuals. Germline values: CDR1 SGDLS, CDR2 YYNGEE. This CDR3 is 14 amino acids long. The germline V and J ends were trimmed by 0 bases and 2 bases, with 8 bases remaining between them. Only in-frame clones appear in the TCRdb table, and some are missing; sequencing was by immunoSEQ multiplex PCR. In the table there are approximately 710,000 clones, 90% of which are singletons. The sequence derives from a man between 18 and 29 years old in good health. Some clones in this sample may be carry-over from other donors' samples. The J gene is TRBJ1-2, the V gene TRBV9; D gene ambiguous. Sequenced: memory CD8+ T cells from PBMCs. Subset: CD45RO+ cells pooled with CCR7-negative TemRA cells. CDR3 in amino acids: CASSVADLNYGYTF. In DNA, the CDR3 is TGTGCCAGCAGCGTAGCAGACCTGAACTATGGCTACACCTTC.